This TCR beta chain comes out of a study of OX40 agonist ivuxolimab in advanced cancers. The wider study: Males comprised approximately 81% of the group, whose mean age was about 60 years (range 23 to 79). Partial responses were seen in three patients, one with hepatocellular carcinoma and two with cutaneous melanoma.

Repertoires were generated with immunoSEQ multiplex PCR, while TCRdb's copy carries only in-frame clones and drops some. The sample has tens of thousands of clones, around 88% seen once. Losses at the gene ends were 0 bases for V and 0 bases for J; bases not matched to a gene: 9. CDR1 LGHNA and CDR2 YNFKEQ come from the germline V gene. The CDR3 sequence is 18 residues long. The starting material was CD4+ or CD8+ T cells sorted from blood, obtained in a trial of the OX40 agonist ivuxolimab. The J gene is TRBJ2-3, the V gene TRBV4-2, with TRBD1 matching 7 bases. The receptor was isolated from an adult with an advanced solid tumor such as melanoma, head and neck, liver or kidney cancer. The CDR3 DNA follows: TGTGCCAGCAGCCAAGAGGGGACAGTGATCACTAGCACAGATACGCAGTATTTT. This codes for CASSQEGTVITSTDTQYF.